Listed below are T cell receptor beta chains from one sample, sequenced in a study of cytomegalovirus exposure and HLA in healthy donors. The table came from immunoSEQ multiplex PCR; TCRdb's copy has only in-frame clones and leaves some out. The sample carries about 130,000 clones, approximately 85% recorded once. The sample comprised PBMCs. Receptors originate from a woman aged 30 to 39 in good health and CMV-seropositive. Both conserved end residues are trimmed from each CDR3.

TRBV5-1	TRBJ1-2	ASSLIAIPGNGYT
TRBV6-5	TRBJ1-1	ASRATGELGTEAF
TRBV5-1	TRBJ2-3	ASWRVGLGDTQY
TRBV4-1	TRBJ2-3	ASSPPNRGTDTQY
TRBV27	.	ASSSSGGFFYEQY
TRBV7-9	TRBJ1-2	ASSQDRLEHYGYT
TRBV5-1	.	ASSLAAAGAYEQY
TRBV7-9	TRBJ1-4	ASSLEYGSNEKLF
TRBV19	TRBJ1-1	ASSPGTGGWTEAF
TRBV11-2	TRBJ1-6	ASSRGGTGVSPLH
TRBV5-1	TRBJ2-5	ASSWGQGPRRETQY
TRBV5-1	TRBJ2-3	ASSLAGGEDTQY
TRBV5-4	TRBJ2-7	ASSLRGYEQY
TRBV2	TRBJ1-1	ASKKETGSTEAF
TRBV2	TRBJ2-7	ASKELGQGAGEQY
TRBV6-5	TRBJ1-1	ASSMGQGPTEAF
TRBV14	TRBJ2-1	ASSPRQYEQF
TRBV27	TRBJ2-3	ASSLWGGVVDTQY
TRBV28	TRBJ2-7	ASSLSGNYEQY
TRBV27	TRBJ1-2	ASSFQAGRKYGYT
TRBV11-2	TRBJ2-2	ASSLVNTGELF
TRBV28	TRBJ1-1	ASSLWGGNTEAF
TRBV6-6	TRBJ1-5	ASSYGGADNNQPQH
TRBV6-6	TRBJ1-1	ASSYSQATEAF
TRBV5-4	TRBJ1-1	ASSLYSRGTEAF
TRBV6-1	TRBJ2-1	ASSLGGWGAVEQF
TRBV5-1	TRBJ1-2	ASSLGGNYGYT
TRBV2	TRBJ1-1	ASRNRALNTEAF
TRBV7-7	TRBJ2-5	ASSLGLADVQETQY
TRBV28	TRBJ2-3	ASSPRASGFSTDTQY
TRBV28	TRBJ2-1	ASGLAGESNEQF
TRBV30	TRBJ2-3	AWSPGLAGGGDTQY
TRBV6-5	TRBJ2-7	ASSYRQNLREQY
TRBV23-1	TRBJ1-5	ASSQSDPGQTGVLDQPQH
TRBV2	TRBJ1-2	ASSEESGWDGYT
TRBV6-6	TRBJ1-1	ASSKEKNTEAF
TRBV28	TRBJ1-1	ASSLLWTAGTEAF
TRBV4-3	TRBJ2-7	ASSQDLAPGDHYEQY
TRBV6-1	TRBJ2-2	ASSPGTLNTGELF
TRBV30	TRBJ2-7	AWNLGQGAYEQY
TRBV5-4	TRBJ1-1	ASSFGYGGNTEAF
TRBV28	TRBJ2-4	ASSPGQGAWNIQY